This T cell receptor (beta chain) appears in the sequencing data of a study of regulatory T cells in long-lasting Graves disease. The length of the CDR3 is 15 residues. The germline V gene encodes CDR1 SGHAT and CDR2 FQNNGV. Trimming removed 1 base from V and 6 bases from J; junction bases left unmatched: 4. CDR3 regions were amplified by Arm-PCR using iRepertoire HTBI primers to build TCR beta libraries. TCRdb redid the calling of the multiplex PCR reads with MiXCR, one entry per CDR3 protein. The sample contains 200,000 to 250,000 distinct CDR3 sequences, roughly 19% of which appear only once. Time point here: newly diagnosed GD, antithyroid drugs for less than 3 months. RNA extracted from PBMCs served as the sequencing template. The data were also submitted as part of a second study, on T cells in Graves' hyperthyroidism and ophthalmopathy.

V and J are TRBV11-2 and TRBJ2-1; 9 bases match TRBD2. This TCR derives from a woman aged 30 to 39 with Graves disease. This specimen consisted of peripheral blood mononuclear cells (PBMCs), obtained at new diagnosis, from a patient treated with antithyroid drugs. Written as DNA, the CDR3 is TGTGCCAGCAGCTTAGTCGCGGGAGGGCTCAATGAGCAGTTCTTC. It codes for CASSLVAGGLNEQFF.